This T cell receptor (beta chain) was obtained from a study of blood T cell repertoires in COVID-19. Assay used: immunoSEQ multiplex PCR; TCRdb lists only in-frame clones, some missing. The data show 350,000 to 500,000 clones, around 90% seen once. The material sequenced was peripheral blood. This TCR derives from a man aged 18 to 29 with COVID-19, enrolled during active disease.

DNA of the CDR3: TGTGCCAGCAGTTACCTAAACAGGGGGATGAACACTGAAGCTTTCTTT. It translates to CASSYLNRGMNTEAFF. V usage is TRBV6-5 and J usage is TRBJ1-1; the match to TRBD1 covers 8 bases. The CDR3 extends over 16 amino acids. Germline V gives CDR1 MNHEY, CDR2 SVGAGI. The J segment lost 0 bases and the V segment lost 2 bases, leaving 5 bases of the junction unmatched.